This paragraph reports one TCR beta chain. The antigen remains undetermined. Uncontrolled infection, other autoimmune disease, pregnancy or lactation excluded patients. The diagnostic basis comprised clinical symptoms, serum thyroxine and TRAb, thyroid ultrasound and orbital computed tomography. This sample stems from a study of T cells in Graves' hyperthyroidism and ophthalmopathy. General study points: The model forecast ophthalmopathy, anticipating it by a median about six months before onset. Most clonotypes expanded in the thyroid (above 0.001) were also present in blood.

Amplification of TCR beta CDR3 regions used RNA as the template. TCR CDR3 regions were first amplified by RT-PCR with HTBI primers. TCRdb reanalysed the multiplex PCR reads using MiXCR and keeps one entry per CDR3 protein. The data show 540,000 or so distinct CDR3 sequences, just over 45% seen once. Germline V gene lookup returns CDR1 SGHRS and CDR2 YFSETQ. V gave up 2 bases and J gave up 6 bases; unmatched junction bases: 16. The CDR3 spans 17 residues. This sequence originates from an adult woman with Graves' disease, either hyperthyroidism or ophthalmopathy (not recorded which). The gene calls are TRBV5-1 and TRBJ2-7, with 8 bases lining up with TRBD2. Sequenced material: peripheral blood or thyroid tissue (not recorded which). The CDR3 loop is CASSLERGGGLTAEQYF. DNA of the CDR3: TGCGCCAGCAGCTTAGAACGAGGCGGGGGGCTCACTGCCGAGCAGTACTTC. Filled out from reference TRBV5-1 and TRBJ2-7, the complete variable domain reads KAGVTQTPRYLIKTRGQQVTLSCSPISGHRSVSWYQQTPGQGLQFLFEYFSETQRNKGNFPGRFSGRQFSNSRSEMNVSTLELGDSALYLCASSLERGGGLTAEQYFGPGTRLTVT.